A single TCR beta chain is shown here with its context. The data were obtained in a study of blood T cell repertoires in COVID-19. The study drew participants aged roughly 18 to 95 years from about two dozen US areas. The CDR3 consists of 14 residues. The germline V gene has CDR1 SEHNR and CDR2 FQNEAQ (reference sequence). V was shortened by 5 bases and J by 6 bases, with 16 bases between the two germline ends. Clones were read by immunoSEQ multiplex PCR, and TCRdb kept only the in-frame ones, dropping some. The sample carries roughly 500,000 clones, roughly 90% recorded once. Sequenced sample: PBMCs or T cells enriched from blood (not recorded which). This TCR was recovered from a woman in her forties who had recovered from COVID-19. The chain recombines TRBV7-9 with TRBJ1-2; D is possibly TRBD1 (5 bases). The DNA for the CDR3 is TGTGCCAGCAGCAGTACAGGAGTTCCGGATGGCTACACCTTC. Its protein is CASSSTGVPDGYTF.